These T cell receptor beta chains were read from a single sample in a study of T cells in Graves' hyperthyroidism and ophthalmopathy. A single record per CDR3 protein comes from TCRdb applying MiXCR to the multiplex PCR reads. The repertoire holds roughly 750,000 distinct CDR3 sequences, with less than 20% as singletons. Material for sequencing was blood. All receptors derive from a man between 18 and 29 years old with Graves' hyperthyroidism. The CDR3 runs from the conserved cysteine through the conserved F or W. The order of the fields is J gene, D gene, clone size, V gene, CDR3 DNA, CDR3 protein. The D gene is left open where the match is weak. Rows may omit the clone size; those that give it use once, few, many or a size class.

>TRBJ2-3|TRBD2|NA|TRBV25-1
TGTGCCAGCAGGAAAACCTCTAAGCGGGAGGGCCTCTCCACAGATACGCAGTATTTT
CASRKTSKREGLSTDTQYF
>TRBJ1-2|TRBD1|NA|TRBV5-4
TGTGCCAGCAGTCGACCCGGGACAGGGGGCGCCGGCTACACCTTC
CASSRPGTGGAGYTF
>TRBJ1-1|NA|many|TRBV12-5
TGTGCTAGTGGTAACACTGAAGCTTTCTTT
CASGNTEAFF
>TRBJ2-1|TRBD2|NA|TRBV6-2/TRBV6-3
TGTGCCAGCAGTTACTCTCCTAGCGGGGCCAATGAGCAGTTCTTC
CASSYSPSGANEQFF
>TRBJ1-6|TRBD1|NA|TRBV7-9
TGTGCCAGCAGCCCCGGACAGGCTAATTCACCCCTCCACTTT
CASSPGQANSPLHF
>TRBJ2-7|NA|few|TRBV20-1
TGCAGTGCTAGGCCGAAAAGTTGGGCGGACTACGAGCAGTACTTC
CSARPKSWADYEQYF
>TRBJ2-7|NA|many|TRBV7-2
TGTGCCAGCAGCCGCACCGGATGGGAGGACGAGCAGTACTTC
CASSRTGWEDEQYF
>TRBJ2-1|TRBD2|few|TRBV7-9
TGTGCCAGCAGCTTAGATCTAGCGGGCCTCAATGAGCAGTTCTTC
CASSLDLAGLNEQFF
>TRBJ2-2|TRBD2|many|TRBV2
TGTGCCAGCCAAAAGCGTCAGCGGGAGGGCCGTTTCACCGGGGAGCTGTTTTTT
CASQKRQREGRFTGELFF
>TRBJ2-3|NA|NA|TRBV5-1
TGCGCCAGCAGCTTGGTTTCCAGGAGCACAGATACGCAGTATTTT
CASSLVSRSTDTQYF
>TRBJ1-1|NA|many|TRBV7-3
TGTGCCAGCAGCTTCAGCGGCAACACTGAAGCTTTCTTT
CASSFSGNTEAFF
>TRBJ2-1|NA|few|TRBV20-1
TGCAGTGCTAGAGCTATCAACAGGGTCTCCTACAATGAGCAGTTCTTC
CSARAINRVSYNEQFF
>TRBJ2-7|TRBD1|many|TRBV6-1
TGTGCCAGCGGCCCGGGGACAGGGGGCACCTACGAGCAGTACTTC
CASGPGTGGTYEQYF
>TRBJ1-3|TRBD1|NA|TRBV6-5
TGTGCCAGCAGTTACAAGCACAGGGGGTTCTCTGGAAACACCATATATTTT
CASSYKHRGFSGNTIYF
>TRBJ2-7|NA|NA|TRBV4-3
TGCGCCAGCAGCCAAGGAAAGGGCCACTCCTACGAGCAGTACTTC
CASSQGKGHSYEQYF
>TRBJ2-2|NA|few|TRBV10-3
TGTGCCATCAGTGATGGAGCTGGGCTAAACACCGGGGAGCTGTTTTTT
CAISDGAGLNTGELFF
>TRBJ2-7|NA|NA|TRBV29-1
TGCAGCGTTTTTCAGGGGACCTACGAGCAGTACTTC
CSVFQGTYEQYF
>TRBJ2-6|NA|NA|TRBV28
TGTGCCAGCAGTTTAGTTGAGATATCCGGGGCCAACGTCCTGACTTTC
CASSLVEISGANVLTF
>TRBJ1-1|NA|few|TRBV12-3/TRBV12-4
TGTGCCAGCAGCCGGCGGGGGGACTTCACTGAAGCTTTCTTT
CASSRRGDFTEAFF
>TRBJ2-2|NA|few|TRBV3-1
TGTGCCAGCAGCCATCCCGGGACCACTTACGGTGCCGGGGAGCTGTTTTTT
CASSHPGTTYGAGELFF
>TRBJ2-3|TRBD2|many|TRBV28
TGTGCCAGCAGTGATAGCGGGGGAAGATATACGGATACGCAGTATTTT
CASSDSGGRYTDTQYF
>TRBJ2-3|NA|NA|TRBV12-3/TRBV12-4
TGTGCCAGCAGTCCCCCCCGTGGCGGGCCCACAGATACGCAGTATTTT
CASSPPRGGPTDTQYF
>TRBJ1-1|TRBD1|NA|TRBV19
TGTGCCAGTAGTATAGGGACAGGCGGCGCTGAAGCTTTCTTT
CASSIGTGGAEAFF
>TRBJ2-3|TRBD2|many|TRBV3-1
TGTGCCAGCAGCCAAGTATTCAGCTGGACTAGCGGGAAGATCACAGATACGCAGTATTTT
CASSQVFSWTSGKITDTQYF
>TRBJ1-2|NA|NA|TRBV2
TGTGCCAGCAGTGGGGGTATTGGCGGCTATGGCTACACCTTC
CASSGGIGGYGYTF
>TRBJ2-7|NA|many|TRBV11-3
TGTGCCAGCAGCCTATACAGTCTCAGCTCCTACGAGCAGTACTTC
CASSLYSLSSYEQYF
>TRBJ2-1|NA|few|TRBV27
TGTGCCAGCAGCCGAGGTGGACCCGGGGTCTACAATGAGCAGTTCTTC
CASSRGGPGVYNEQFF
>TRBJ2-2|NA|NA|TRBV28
TGTGCCAGCCGGGTCTCCGGGGAGCTGTTTTTT
CASRVSGELFF
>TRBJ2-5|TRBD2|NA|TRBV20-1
TGCAGTGCTAGAGTTGCCCCCGGGACTAGCGTCCGCTCGCGTCAGTACTTC
CSARVAPGTSVRSRQYF
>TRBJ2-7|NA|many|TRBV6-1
TGTGCCAGCAGTACGGGACTGCAATCCTACGAGCAGTACTTC
CASSTGLQSYEQYF
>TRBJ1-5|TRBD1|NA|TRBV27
TGTGCCAGCAGTCTCCGTAAAGGGGGCAGAAGCAATCAGCCCCAGCATTTT
CASSLRKGGRSNQPQHF
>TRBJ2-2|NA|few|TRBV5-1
TGCGCCAGCAGCCGGAACGGGGCCAACACCGGGGAGCTGTTTTTT
CASSRNGANTGELFF
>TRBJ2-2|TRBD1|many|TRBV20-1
TGCAGTGTGAGGACAGGGTTGGCCGGGGAGCTGTTTTTT
CSVRTGLAGELFF
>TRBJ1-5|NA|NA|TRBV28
TGTGCCAGCAGTTTTTGGGGACCCTTGAGCAATCAGCCCCAGCATTTT
CASSFWGPLSNQPQHF
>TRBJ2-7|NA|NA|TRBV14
TGTGCCAGCAGCCCAGGGAACACCTACGAGCAGTACTTC
CASSPGNTYEQYF
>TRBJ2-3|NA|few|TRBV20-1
TGCAGTGCTCATACAGCTTCCACAGATACGCAGTATTTT
CSAHTASTDTQYF